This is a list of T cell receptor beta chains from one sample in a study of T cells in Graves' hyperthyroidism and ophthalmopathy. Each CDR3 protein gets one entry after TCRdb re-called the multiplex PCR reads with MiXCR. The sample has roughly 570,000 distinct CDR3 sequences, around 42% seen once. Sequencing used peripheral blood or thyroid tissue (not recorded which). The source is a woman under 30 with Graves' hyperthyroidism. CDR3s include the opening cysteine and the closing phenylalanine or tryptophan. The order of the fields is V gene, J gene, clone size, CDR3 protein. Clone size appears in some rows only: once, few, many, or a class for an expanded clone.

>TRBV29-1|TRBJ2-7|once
CSVYRLSNTGSYEQYF
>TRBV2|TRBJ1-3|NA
CASSPSPGGNGNTIYF
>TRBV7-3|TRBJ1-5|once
CASSNPGQGSNQPQHF
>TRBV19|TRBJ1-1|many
CASSIGFWDRGRNTEAFF
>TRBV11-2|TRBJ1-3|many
CASSSHRQLSGNTIYF
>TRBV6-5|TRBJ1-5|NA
CASSYGTGWSYEHF
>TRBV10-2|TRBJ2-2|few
CASTGGSDTGELFF
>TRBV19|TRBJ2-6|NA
CASRVDVVSGANVLTF
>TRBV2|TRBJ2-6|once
CASSPEDRDSGANVLTF
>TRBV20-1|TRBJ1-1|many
CSAPGPQGATEAFF
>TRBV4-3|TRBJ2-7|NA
CASSQGLAGGRSYEQYF
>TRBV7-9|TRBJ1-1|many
CASSMTVAEAFF
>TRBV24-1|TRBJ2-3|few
CATSDSPITVAVSTDTQYF
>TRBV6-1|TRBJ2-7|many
CASSDGGSGYEQYF
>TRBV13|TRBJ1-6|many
CASSSDKGVGSPLHF
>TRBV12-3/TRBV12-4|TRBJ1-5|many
CASSFQEINQPQHF
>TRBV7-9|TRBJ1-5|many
CASSSHILMQPQHF
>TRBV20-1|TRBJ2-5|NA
CSASQGGNTETQYF
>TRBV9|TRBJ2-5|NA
CASSSPWGPSIQETQYF
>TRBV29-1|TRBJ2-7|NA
CSVELASGSEGEQYF
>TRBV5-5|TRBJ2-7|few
CASSLGLVSSYEQYF
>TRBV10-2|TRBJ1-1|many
CACRRGVNTEAFF
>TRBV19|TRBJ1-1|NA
CASSLFTGSQNTEAFF
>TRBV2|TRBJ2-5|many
CASTGVAGGETQYF
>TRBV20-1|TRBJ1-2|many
CSARGGAYGYTF
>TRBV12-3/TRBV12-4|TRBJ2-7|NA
CASSPRDSGSVEQYF
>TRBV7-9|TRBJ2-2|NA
CASSQDRGFPAGGGGAELFF
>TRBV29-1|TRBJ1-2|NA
CSLVDRENYGYTF
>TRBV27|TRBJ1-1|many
CASSLGQGSTAFF